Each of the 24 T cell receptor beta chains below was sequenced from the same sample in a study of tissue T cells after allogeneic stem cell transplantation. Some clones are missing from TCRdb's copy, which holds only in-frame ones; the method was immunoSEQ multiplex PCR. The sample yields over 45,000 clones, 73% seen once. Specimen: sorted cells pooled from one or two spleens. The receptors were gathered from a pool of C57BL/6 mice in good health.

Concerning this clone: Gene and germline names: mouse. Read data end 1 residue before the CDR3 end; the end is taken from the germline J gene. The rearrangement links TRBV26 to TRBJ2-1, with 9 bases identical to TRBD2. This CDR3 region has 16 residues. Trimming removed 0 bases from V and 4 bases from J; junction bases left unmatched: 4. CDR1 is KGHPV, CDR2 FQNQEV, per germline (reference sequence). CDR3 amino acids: CASSLSKLGGYAEQFF. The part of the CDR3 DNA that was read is TGTGCCAGCAGTCTGTCGAAACTGGGGGGTTATGCTGAGCAGTTC. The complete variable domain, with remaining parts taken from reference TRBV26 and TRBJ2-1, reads NSKVIQTPRYLVKGQGQKAKMRCIPEKGHPVVFWYQQNKNNEFKFLINFQNQEVLQQIDMTEKRFSAECPSNSPCSLEIQSSEAGDSALYLCASSLSKLGGYAEQFFGPGTRLTVL.

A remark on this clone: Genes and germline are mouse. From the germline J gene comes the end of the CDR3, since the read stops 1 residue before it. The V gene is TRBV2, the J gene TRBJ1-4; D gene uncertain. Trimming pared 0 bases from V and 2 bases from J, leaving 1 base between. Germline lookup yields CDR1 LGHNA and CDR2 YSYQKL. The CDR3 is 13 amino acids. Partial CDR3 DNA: TGTGCCAGCAGCCAAGAATCCAACGAAAGATTATTT. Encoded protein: CASSQESNERLF. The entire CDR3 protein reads CASSQESNERLFF.

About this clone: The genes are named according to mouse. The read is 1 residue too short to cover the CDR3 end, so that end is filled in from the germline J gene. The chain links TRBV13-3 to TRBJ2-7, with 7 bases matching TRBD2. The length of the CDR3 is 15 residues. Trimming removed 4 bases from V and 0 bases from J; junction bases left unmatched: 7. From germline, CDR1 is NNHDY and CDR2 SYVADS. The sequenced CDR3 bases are TGTGCCAGCAGTCCCCCACTGGGGAGCTCCTATGAACAGTAC. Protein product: CASSPPLGSSYEQY. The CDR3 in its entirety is CASSPPLGSSYEQYF.

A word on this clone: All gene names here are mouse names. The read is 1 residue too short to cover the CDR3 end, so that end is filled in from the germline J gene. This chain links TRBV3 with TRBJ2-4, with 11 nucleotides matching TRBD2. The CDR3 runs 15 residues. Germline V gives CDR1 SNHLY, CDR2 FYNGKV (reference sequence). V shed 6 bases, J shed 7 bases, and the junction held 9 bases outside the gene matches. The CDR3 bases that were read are TGTGCCAGCAGGCCGACTGGGGGGGGCGCGGACACCTTGTAC. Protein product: CASRPTGGGADTLY. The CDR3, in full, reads CASRPTGGGADTLYF.

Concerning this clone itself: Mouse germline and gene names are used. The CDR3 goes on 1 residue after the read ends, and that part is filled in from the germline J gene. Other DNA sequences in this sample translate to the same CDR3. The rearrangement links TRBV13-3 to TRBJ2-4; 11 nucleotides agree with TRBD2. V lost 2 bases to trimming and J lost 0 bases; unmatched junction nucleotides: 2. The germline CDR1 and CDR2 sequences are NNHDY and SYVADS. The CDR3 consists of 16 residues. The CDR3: CASSEGTGGSQNTLYF. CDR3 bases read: TGTGCCAGCAGTGAAGGGACTGGGGGTAGTCAAAACACCTTGTAC.

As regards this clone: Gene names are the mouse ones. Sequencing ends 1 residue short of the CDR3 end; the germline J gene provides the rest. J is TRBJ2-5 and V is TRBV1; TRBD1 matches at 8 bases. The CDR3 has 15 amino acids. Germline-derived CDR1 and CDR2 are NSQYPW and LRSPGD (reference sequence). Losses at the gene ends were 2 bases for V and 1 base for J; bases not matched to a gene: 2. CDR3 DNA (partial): TGCACCTGCAGTGCATCACAGGGGGACCAAGACACCCAGTAC. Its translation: CTCSASQGDQDTQY. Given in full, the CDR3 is CTCSASQGDQDTQYF.

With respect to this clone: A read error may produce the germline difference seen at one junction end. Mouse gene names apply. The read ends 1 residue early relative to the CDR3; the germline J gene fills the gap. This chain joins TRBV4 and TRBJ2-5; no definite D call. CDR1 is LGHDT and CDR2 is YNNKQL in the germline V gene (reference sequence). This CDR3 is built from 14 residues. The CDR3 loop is CAGSSRQNQDTQYF. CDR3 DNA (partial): TGTGCCGGCAGCTCCCGACAAAACCAAGACACCCAGTAC. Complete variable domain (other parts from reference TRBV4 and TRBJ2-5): ETAVFQTPNYHVTQVGNEVSFNCKQTLGHDTMYWYKQDSKKLLKIMFSYNNKQLIVNETVPRRFSPQSSDKAHLNLRIKSVEPEDSAVYLCAGSSRQNQDTQYFGPGTRLLVL.

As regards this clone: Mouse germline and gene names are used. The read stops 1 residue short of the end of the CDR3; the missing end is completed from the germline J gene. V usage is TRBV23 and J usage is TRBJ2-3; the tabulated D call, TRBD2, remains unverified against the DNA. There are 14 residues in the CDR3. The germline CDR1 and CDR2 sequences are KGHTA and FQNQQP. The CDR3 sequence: CSSRGGTSAETLYF. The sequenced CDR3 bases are TGCTCCAGCAGGGGGGGGACTAGTGCAGAAACGCTGTAT.

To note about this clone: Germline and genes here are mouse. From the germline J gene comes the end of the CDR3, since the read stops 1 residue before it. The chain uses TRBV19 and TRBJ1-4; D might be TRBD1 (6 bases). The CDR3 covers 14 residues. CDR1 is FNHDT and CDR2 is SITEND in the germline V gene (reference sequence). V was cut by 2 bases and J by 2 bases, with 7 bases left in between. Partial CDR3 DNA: TGTGCCAGCAGTATCGGGGGCTCCAACGAAAGATTATTT. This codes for CASSIGGSNERLF. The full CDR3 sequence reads CASSIGGSNERLFF.

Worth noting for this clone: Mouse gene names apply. The CDR3 sequence is CAWGTGPERLFF. CDR3 DNA (partial): TGTGCCTGGGGGACAGGGCCCGAAAGATTATTT. This chain uses TRBV31 with TRBJ1-4, with 9 nucleotides matching TRBD1. The read finishes 1 residue shy of the CDR3 end, and the germline J gene is used to complete it. V lost 5 bases, J lost 7 bases, and 2 bases stayed unmatched. This CDR3 spans 12 amino acids. Germline values: CDR1 GKSSPN, CDR2 SITVG.

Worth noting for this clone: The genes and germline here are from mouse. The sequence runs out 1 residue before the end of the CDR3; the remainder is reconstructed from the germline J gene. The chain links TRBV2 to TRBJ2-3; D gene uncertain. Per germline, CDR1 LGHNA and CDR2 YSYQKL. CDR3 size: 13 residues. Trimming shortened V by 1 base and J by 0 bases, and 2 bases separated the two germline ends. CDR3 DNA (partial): TGTGCCAGCAGCCAAGGAAGTGCAGAAACGCTGTAT. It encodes CASSQGSAETLY. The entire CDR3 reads CASSQGSAETLYF.

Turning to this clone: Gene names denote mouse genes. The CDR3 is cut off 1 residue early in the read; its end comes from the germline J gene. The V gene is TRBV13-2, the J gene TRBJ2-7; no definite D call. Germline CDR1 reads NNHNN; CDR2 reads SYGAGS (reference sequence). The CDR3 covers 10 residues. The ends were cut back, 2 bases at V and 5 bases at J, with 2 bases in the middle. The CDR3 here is CASGEHEQYF. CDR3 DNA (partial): TGTGCCAGCGGTGAGCATGAACAGTAC.

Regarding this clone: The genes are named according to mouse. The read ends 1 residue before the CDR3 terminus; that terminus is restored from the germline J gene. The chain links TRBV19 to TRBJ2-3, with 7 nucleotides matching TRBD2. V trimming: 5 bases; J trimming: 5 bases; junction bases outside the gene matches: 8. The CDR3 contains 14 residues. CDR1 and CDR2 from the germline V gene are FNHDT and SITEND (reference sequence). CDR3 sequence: CASRRAGGEETLYF. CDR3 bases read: TGTGCCAGCAGACGGGCGGGGGGGGAAGAAACGCTGTAT.

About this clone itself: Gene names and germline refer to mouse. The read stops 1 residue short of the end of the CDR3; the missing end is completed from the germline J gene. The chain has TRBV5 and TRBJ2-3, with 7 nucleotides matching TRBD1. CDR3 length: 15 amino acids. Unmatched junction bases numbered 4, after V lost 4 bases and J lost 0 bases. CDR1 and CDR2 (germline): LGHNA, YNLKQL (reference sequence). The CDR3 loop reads CASSRGQPSAETLYF. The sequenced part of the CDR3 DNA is TGTGCCAGCAGCCGGGGACAGCCTAGTGCAGAAACGCTGTAT.

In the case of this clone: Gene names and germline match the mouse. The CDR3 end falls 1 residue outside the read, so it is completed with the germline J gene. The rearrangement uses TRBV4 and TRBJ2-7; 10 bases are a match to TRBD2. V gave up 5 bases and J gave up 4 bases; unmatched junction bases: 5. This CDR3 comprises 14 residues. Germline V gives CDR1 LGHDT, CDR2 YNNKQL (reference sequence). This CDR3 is CASSPGTGAYEQYF. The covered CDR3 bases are TGTGCCAGCAGCCCCGGGACTGGGGCTTATGAACAGTAC.

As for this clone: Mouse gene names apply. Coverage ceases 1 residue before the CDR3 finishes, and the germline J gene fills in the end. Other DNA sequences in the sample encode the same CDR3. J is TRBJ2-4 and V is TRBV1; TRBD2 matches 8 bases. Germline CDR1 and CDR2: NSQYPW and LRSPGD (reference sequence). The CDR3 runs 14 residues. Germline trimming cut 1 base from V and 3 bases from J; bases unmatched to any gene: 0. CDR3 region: CTCSAAGGQNTLYF. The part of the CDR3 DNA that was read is TGCACCTGCAGTGCAGCTGGGGGGCAAAACACCTTGTAC.

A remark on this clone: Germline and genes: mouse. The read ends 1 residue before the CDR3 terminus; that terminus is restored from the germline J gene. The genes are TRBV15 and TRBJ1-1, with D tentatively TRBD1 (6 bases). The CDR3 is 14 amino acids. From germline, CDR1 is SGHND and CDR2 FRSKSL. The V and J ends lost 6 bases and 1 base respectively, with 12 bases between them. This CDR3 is CASSLIRGNTEVFF. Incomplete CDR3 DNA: TGTGCCAGCAGCCTTATCAGGGGAAACACAGAAGTCTTC. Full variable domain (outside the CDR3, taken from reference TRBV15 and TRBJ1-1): DAGVTQTPRHEVAEKGQTIILKCEPVSGHNDLFWYRQTKIQGLELLSYFRSKSLMEDGGAFKDRFKAEMLNSSFSTLKIQPTEPKDSAVYLCASSLIRGNTEVFFGKGTRLTVV.

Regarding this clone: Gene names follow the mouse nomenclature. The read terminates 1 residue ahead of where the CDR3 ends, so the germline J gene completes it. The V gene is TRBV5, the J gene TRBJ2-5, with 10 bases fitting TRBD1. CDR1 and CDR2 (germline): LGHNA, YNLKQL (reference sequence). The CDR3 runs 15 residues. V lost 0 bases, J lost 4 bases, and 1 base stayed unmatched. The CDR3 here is CASSQDGTGEDTQYF. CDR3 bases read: TGTGCCAGCAGCCAAGACGGGACAGGGGAAGACACCCAGTAC.

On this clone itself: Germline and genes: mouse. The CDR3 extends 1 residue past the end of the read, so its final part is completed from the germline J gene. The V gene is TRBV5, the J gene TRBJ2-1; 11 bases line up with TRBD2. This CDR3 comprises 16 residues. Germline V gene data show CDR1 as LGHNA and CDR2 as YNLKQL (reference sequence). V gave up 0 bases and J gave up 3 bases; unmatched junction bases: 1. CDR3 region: CASSQDDWGGYAEQFF. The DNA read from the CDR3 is TGTGCCAGCAGCCAAGATGACTGGGGGGGCTATGCTGAGCAGTTC.

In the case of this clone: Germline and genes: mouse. This CDR3 reads CASSRDWGALNQDTQYF. Partial CDR3 DNA: TGTGCCAGCTCTCGGGACTGGGGGGCCCTTAACCAAGACACCCAGTAC. This chain connects TRBV12-1 to TRBJ2-5; 12 nucleotides line up with TRBD2. The read halts 1 residue ahead of the CDR3 end, with the missing end drawn from the germline J gene. V lost 2 bases to trimming and J lost 0 bases; unmatched junction nucleotides: 5. This CDR3 is 17 amino acids long. Looked up from germline, CDR1 is SGHSN and CDR2 is HYEKVE.

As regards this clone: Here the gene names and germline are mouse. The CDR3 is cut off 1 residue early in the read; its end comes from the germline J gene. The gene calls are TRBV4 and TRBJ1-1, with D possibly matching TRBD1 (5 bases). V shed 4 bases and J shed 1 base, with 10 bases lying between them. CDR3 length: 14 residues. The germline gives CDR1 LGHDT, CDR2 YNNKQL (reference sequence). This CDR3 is CASSFRVGNTEVFF. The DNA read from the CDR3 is TGTGCCAGCAGCTTCAGGGTGGGAAACACAGAAGTCTTC. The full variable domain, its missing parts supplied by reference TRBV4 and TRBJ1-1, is ETAVFQTPNYHVTQVGNEVSFNCKQTLGHDTMYWYKQDSKKLLKIMFSYNNKQLIVNETVPRRFSPQSSDKAHLNLRIKSVEPEDSAVYLCASSFRVGNTEVFFGKGTRLTVV.

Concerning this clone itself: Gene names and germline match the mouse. The CDR3 loop reads CASSSLINSYEQYF. Incomplete CDR3 DNA: TGTGCCAGCAGCTCCTTAATAAACTCCTATGAACAGTAC. The chain recombines TRBV4 with TRBJ2-7; unclear D gene. Read data end 1 residue before the CDR3 end; the end is taken from the germline J gene. Germline V lookup: CDR1 LGHDT, CDR2 YNNKQL (reference sequence). The CDR3 runs 14 residues. The V gene lost 4 bases and the J gene lost 0 bases, with 10 bases spanning the gap.

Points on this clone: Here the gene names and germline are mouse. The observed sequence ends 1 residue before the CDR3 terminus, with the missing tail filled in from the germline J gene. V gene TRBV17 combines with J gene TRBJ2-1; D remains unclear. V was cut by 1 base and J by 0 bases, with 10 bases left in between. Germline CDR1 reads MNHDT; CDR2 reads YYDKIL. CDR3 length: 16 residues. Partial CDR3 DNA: TGTGCTAGCAGTAGAGGAGGTGGGAATAACTATGCTGAGCAGTTC. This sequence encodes CASSRGGGNNYAEQF. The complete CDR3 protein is CASSRGGGNNYAEQFF.

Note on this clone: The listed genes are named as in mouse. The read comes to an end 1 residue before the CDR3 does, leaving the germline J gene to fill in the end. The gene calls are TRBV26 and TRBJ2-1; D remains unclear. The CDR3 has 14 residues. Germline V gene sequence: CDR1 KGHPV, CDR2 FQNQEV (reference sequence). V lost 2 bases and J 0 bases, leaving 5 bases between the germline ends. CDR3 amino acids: CASSLVNNYAEQFF. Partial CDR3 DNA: TGTGCCAGCAGTCTGGTCAATAACTATGCTGAGCAGTTC.